Below, 22 T cell receptor beta chains from the same sample are listed, as sequenced in a study of T cell repertoires in cytomegalovirus infection (dated by TCRdb to the late 2010s). Data came from an Illumina HiSeq 1500. TCRdb cleaned the public reads at Q25 with fastp, built clones with MiXCR and kept in-frame beta chains. Every entry covers one CDR3 protein and lists the most common genes and DNA from its rows. The sample table records 200,000 to 300,000 distinct CDR3 sequences; roughly 10% of these occur just once. The leading ten clones occupy more than 12% of the sample. The sample comprised PBMCs. The origin of the receptors is a human donor in good health (CMV status not recorded). Some clones in this sample may be carry-over from other donors' samples.

Ten or more counts support this clonotype. This chain joins TRBV20-1 and TRBJ1-5, with 9 bases that match TRBD1. Looked up from germline, CDR1 is DFQATT and CDR2 is SNEGSKA (reference sequence). The CDR3 covers 18 residues. V lost 3 bases and J lost 0; bases outside the gene matches: 12. This CDR3 is CSARSTGQGMYSNQPQHF. The CDR3 DNA is TGCAGTGCTAGGTCAACGGGACAGGGCATGTATAGCAATCAGCCCCAGCATTTT.

At least ten counts were recorded for this clonotype. The chain employs TRBV7-6 and TRBJ1-5; 9 nucleotides agree with TRBD1. Trimming cost V 1 base and J 2 bases; bases outside gene matches: 0. The CDR3 has 15 residues. CDR1 and CDR2 from the germline V gene are SGHVS and FNYEAQ. CDR3 DNA: TGTGCCAGCAGCTTAGGGACAGGGGGCAATCAGCCCCAGCATTTT. Protein sequence: CASSLGTGGNQPQHF.

V and J are TRBV29-1 and TRBJ2-3; TRBD1 or TRBD2 may be the D gene (5 bases each). This CDR3 contains 14 residues. Trimming took off 5 bases at V and 2 bases at J, with 14 bases between the two ends. Germline V gene data show CDR1 as SQVTM and CDR2 as ANQGSEA. CDR3 DNA: TGCAGCGTTTTCCGGGACCTTATCACAGATACGCAGTATTTT. Its protein is CSVFRDLITDTQYF.

In its sample, this clonotype was seen many times. The V and J genes are TRBV11-2 and TRBJ1-2, with 9 bases identical to TRBD1. Germline CDR1 and CDR2: SGHAT and FQNNGV. Trimming removed 5 bases from V and 8 bases from J; junction bases left unmatched: 12. The CDR3 is 15 residues long. In DNA form, the CDR3 reads TGTGCCAGCAGCCACCCCCAACAGGGGGCGGGGGGCTACACCTTC. Its protein product is CASSHPQQGAGGYTF.

The rearrangement joins TRBV11-2 to TRBJ2-5; TRBD2 matches at 9 bases. Germline lookup yields CDR1 SGHAT and CDR2 FQNNGV. Unmatched junction bases numbered 11, after V lost 5 bases and J lost 7 bases. The CDR3 totals 15 residues. CDR3 amino acids: CASSQPLAGHGTQYF. DNA of the CDR3: TGTGCCAGCAGCCAACCCCTAGCGGGACATGGGACCCAGTACTTC. Drawing the rest from reference TRBV11-2 and TRBJ2-5, the complete variable domain is EAGVAQSPRYKIIEKRQSVAFWCNPISGHATLYWYQQILGQGPKLLIQFQNNGVVDDSQLPKDRFSAERLKGVDSTLKIQPAKLEDSAVYLCASSQPLAGHGTQYFGPGTRLLVL.

This clonotype was recorded many times. This chain connects TRBV6-5 to TRBJ1-5, with 10 positions matching TRBD1. Germline CDR1 reads MNHEY; CDR2 reads SVGAGI. The junction had 10 bases not matched to a gene; V was cut back by 5 bases and J by 6 bases. The CDR3 is 16 amino acids. The CDR3: CASSPGGQGMGQPQHF. The CDR3 region has the DNA TGTGCCAGCAGTCCTGGGGGACAGGGGATGGGTCAGCCCCAGCATTTT.

There are many counts of this clonotype. This chain uses TRBV12-3 or TRBV12-4 with TRBJ1-2; 7 nucleotides line up with TRBD1. The CDR3 length is 11 residues. Unmatched junction bases numbered 2, after V lost 9 bases and J lost 4 bases. In nucleotides, the CDR3 is TGTGCCAGTTCAGGGGGCTATGGCTACACCTTC. Translating it yields CASSGGYGYTF.

Ten or more counts support this clonotype. The CDR3 reads CASSATPVRGGTEAFF. The DNA of the CDR3 is TGTGCCAGCAGTGCCACCCCGGTTCGTGGGGGCACTGAAGCTTTCTTT. The chain combines TRBV2 with TRBJ1-1, with D possibly matching TRBD1 (5 bases). Germline V gene lookup returns CDR1 SNHLY and CDR2 FYNNEI. Deletions cut 4 bases from V and 4 bases from J, with 19 bases between. This CDR3 comprises 16 residues.

CDR3 in amino acids: CSALGDRFEAFF. For the CDR3, the DNA is TGCAGTGCCCTTGGAGACAGGTTTGAAGCTTTCTTT. The gene calls are TRBV20-1 and TRBJ1-1, with D possibly TRBD1 on 6 matching bases. V was shortened by 6 bases and J by 7 bases, with 15 bases between the two germline ends. The germline V gene encodes CDR1 DFQATT and CDR2 SNEGSKA (reference sequence). CDR3 length: 12 amino acids.

This clonotype was observed at least ten times. V is TRBV7-9 and J is TRBJ1-1, with a weak D call TRBD1 (6 bases). The V end lost 3 bases, the J end lost 5 bases, and 16 bases lay between the germline ends. The CDR3 contains 15 residues. Germline V CDR1 and CDR2: SEHNR, FQNEAQ (reference sequence). DNA for the CDR3: TGTGCCAGCAGCTTGGCCCTAGGACAGAGTACTGAAGCTTTCTTT. Translating gives CASSLALGQSTEAFF.

This clonotype was seen many times. The rearrangement joins TRBV4-3 to TRBJ2-3; 11 bases agree with TRBD2. The CDR3 runs to 18 residues. V trimming: 0 bases; J trimming: 0 bases; junction bases outside the gene matches: 5. The germline V gene has CDR1 LGHNA and CDR2 YSLEER. This chain's CDR3 is CASSQDVSGGDSTDTQYF. The CDR3 DNA reads as TGCGCCAGCAGCCAAGATGTTAGCGGGGGGGATAGCACAGATACGCAGTATTTT.

This clonotype has a count of ten or more. The V call is TRBV7-2, the J call TRBJ1-6; unclear D gene. The CDR3 loop spans 13 amino acids. V shed 7 bases and J shed 7 bases, with 11 bases lying between them. In germline, CDR1 is SGHTA, CDR2 FQGNSA. The DNA of the CDR3 is TGTGCCAGCACCACTTCTGCGAATTCACCCCTCCACTTT. Its protein product is CASTTSANSPLHF.

This clonotype was observed at least ten times. The rearrangement joins TRBV7-2 to TRBJ1-6; 9 bases are a match to TRBD1. The V segment lost 7 bases and the J segment 10 bases; nucleotides outside the gene matches: 11. The length of the CDR3 is 15 residues. Looked up from germline, CDR1 is SGHTA and CDR2 is FQGNSA. This chain's CDR3 is CASNRQGVIMSPLHF. CDR3 in DNA: TGTGCCAGCAACAGACAGGGGGTCATAATGTCACCCCTCCACTTT.

This clonotype was seen many times. The chain is built from TRBV7-2 and TRBJ2-2, with D perhaps TRBD2 (6 bases). Trimming pared 0 bases from V and 1 base from J, leaving 6 bases between. Germline values: CDR1 SGHTA, CDR2 FQGNSA. The CDR3 totals 15 residues. In nucleotides, the CDR3 is TGTGCCAGCAGCTTAGCAGCGGGGAACACCGGGGAGCTGTTTTTT. Translating gives CASSLAAGNTGELFF.

The chain combines TRBV28 with TRBJ1-2, with D unclear. This CDR3 region has 11 residues. Germline V gives CDR1 MDHEN, CDR2 SYDVKM. V was pared by 8 bases and J by 1 base, with 5 bases between. CDR3 in DNA: TGTGCCAGCCAGGTTAACTATGGCTACACCTTC. Translation: CASQVNYGYTF.

This clonotype showed up many times. CDR3 bases: TGTGCCAGCAGCTCAACCCGCACAGATACGCAGTATTTT. Its translation is CASSSTRTDTQYF. The V and J genes are TRBV7-9 and TRBJ2-3; unclear D gene. Trimming took 4 bases from V and 1 from J, leaving 6 bases between them. This CDR3 has 13 amino acids. Germline V lookup: CDR1 SEHNR, CDR2 FQNEAQ (reference sequence).

In its sample, this clonotype was seen a few times. This sequence joins TRBV29-1 and TRBJ1-1; 7 nucleotides match TRBD1. CDR3 size: 11 residues. Looked up from germline, CDR1 is SQVTM and CDR2 is ANQGSEA. Losses at the gene ends were 7 bases for V and 6 bases for J; bases not matched to a gene: 5. The CDR3 bases are TGCAGCGCCTGGACAGGCCCTGAAGCTTTCTTT. The encoded protein is CSAWTGPEAFF.

This clonotype was seen repeatedly, ten times or more. The V gene is TRBV20-1, the J gene TRBJ2-2, with 11 bases matching TRBD1. The CDR3 loop spans 13 amino acids. V gave up 6 bases and J gave up 8 bases; unmatched junction bases: 5. CDR1 is DFQATT, CDR2 SNEGSKA, per germline (reference sequence). The CDR3: CSAGDRGLGELFF. CDR3 in DNA: TGCAGTGCCGGGGACAGGGGGTTAGGGGAGCTGTTTTTT.

Many counts were recorded for this clonotype. V gene TRBV4-3 combines with J gene TRBJ2-7, with D possibly matching TRBD1 (5 bases). Trimming cost V 1 base and J 5 bases, with 15 bases left between them. The CDR3 consists of 15 residues. Germline lookup yields CDR1 LGHNA and CDR2 YSLEER. The CDR3 DNA sequence: TGCGCCAGCAGCCAAGTAGGCAGGGCATTCCACGAGCAGTACTTC. Translating gives CASSQVGRAFHEQYF.

This clonotype occurred many times. The chain recombines TRBV7-8 with TRBJ2-7; 9 nucleotides match TRBD2. V was pared by 5 bases and J by 9 bases, with 17 bases of the junction left unmatched. In germline, CDR1 is SGHVS, CDR2 FQNEAQ. The CDR3 loop spans 16 amino acids. The CDR3 sequence is CASSAILGVAGAGQYF. DNA of the CDR3: TGTGCCAGCAGCGCCATTCTCGGGGTAGCGGGAGCTGGGCAGTACTTC.

The table lists this clonotype with many counts. J is TRBJ2-2 and V is TRBV7-6; 7 bases line up with TRBD1. This CDR3 has 15 amino acids. Germline assignment: CDR1 SGHVS and CDR2 FNYEAQ. J was trimmed by 1 base and V by 2 bases; bases with no gene match: 1. The CDR3 spells CASSLRDRNTGELFF. The CDR3 region has the DNA TGTGCCAGCAGCTTAAGGGACAGGAACACCGGGGAGCTGTTTTTT.

This clonotype was seen at least ten times. The chain uses TRBV5-4 and TRBJ1-2; D gene uncertain. The V gene's germline CDR1 is SGHNT and CDR2 YYREEE (reference sequence). Trimming cost V 5 bases and J 0 bases, with 14 bases left between them. CDR3 length: 15 residues. CDR3 in DNA: TGTGCCAGCAGATACGACGGCACCTCTAACTATGGCTACACCTTC. Translating gives CASRYDGTSNYGYTF.